Listed below are T cell receptor beta chains from one sample, sequenced in a study of regulatory T cells in long-lasting Graves disease. TCRdb fed the multiplex PCR reads into MiXCR, producing one record per CDR3 protein. The data contain a few hundred thousand distinct CDR3 sequences, around 18% of them singletons. These data also formed part of another study, on T cells in Graves' hyperthyroidism and ophthalmopathy.

The sample consisted of peripheral blood mononuclear cells (PBMCs), taken at new diagnosis, from a patient treated with antithyroid drugs. All receptors come from a woman in her thirties with Graves disease. CDR3s include the opening cysteine and the closing phenylalanine or tryptophan. Fields, in order: CDR3 protein, CDR3 DNA, D gene, J gene, V gene, clone size. D genes are given only for firm matches. Some rows have no size entry. The others give once, few or many, or a class for an expanded clone.

CDR3 protein: CASNQNPGNGYTF; CDR3 DNA: TGTGCCAGCAACCAAAACCCAGGGAATGGCTACACCTTC; D gene: .; J gene: TRBJ1-2; V gene: TRBV13; clone size: .
CDR3 protein: CASSLGVTEAFF; CDR3 DNA: TGTGCCAGCTCGCTAGGGGTTACTGAAGCTTTCTTT; D gene: .; J gene: TRBJ1-1; V gene: TRBV18; clone size: many
CDR3 protein: CASSQDWTGVGEQYF; CDR3 DNA: TGTGCCAGCAGCCAAGATTGGACAGGGGTGGGTGAGCAGTACTTC; D gene: TRBD1; J gene: TRBJ2-7; V gene: TRBV3-1; clone size: many
CDR3 protein: CASSVGGNTGELFF; CDR3 DNA: TGTGCCAGCAGCGTAGGCGGGAACACCGGGGAGCTGTTTTTT; D gene: .; J gene: TRBJ2-2; V gene: TRBV9; clone size: .
CDR3 protein: CASSVGAGPLEQYF; CDR3 DNA: TGTGCCAGCAGCGTAGGTGCAGGCCCTCTCGAGCAGTACTTC; D gene: .; J gene: TRBJ2-7; V gene: TRBV9; clone size: many
CDR3 protein: CAWSVWGGEQYF; CDR3 DNA: TGTGCCTGGAGTGTATGGGGGGGAGAGCAGTACTTC; D gene: TRBD2; J gene: TRBJ2-7; V gene: TRBV30; clone size: once
CDR3 protein: CASSLRGRNSYEQYF; CDR3 DNA: TGTGCCAGCAGCTTGAGAGGACGAAACTCCTACGAGCAGTACTTC; D gene: .; J gene: TRBJ2-7; V gene: TRBV5-6; clone size: many
CDR3 protein: CASSLAGDDNYGYTF; CDR3 DNA: TGTGCCAGCAGCTTAGCCGGGGATGATAACTATGGCTACACCTTC; D gene: .; J gene: TRBJ1-2; V gene: TRBV13; clone size: many
CDR3 protein: CASTSRGPPNTIYF; CDR3 DNA: TGTGCCAGCACCTCCCGGGGCCCACCAAACACCATATATTTT; D gene: .; J gene: TRBJ1-3; V gene: TRBV28; clone size: .
CDR3 protein: CAISDPSGRSYEQYF; CDR3 DNA: TGTGCCATCAGTGATCCGAGCGGGAGATCCTACGAGCAGTACTTC; D gene: TRBD2; J gene: TRBJ2-7; V gene: TRBV10-3; clone size: .
CDR3 protein: CASSIKGPGANVLTF; CDR3 DNA: TGTGCCAGCAGCATCAAGGGGCCTGGGGCCAACGTCCTGACTTTC; D gene: .; J gene: TRBJ2-6; V gene: TRBV27; clone size: few
CDR3 protein: CASSEAVAGVGTEAFF; CDR3 DNA: TGTGCCAGCAGTGAAGCGGTAGCAGGGGTTGGCACTGAAGCTTTCTTT; D gene: .; J gene: TRBJ1-1; V gene: TRBV6-1; clone size: many
CDR3 protein: CASSPWTGGDQETQYF; CDR3 DNA: TGTGCCAGCTCACCCTGGACAGGGGGGGACCAAGAGACCCAGTACTTC; D gene: TRBD1; J gene: TRBJ2-5; V gene: TRBV18; clone size: many
CDR3 protein: CASSFSGGDYGYTF; CDR3 DNA: TGTGCCAGCAGTTTTTCAGGGGGCGACTATGGCTACACCTTC; D gene: TRBD1; J gene: TRBJ1-2; V gene: TRBV12-3/TRBV12-4; clone size: many
CDR3 protein: CASSPKAGVIEQYF; CDR3 DNA: TGTGCCAGCAGCCCCAAAGCGGGGGTGATCGAGCAGTACTTC; D gene: TRBD2; J gene: TRBJ2-7; V gene: TRBV12-3/TRBV12-4; clone size: many
CDR3 protein: CASSYTLAARTGELFF; CDR3 DNA: TGTGCCAGCAGTTACACACTAGCGGCTCGCACCGGGGAGCTGTTTTTT; D gene: TRBD2; J gene: TRBJ2-2; V gene: TRBV6-2/TRBV6-3; clone size: .